Sequencing of this T cell receptor beta chain was carried out in a study of follicular helper T cells after annual influenza vaccination. Across the study: For some subjects, blood spans the 2013-2014, 2014-2015 and 2015-2016 annual vaccinations.

As for time point: 2014-2015 season, 7 days after vaccination. Study-wide findings and caveats: Plasmablast frequency change correlated with clonality change in ICOS+CD38+ cTfh. Yearly vaccinations repeatedly recalled conserved clonotypes in ICOS+CD38+ cTfh.

Concerning this clone: Antigen unknown.

In germline, CDR1 is MNHNS, CDR2 SASEGT. This CDR3 contains 18 residues. Trimming left V 1 base short and J 4 bases short, with 20 bases between. Profiling relied on immunoSEQ multiplex PCR, and the TCRdb table lists in-frame clones only, not all of them. Here the sample spans about 10,000 clones, under 85% being singletons. The sequencing here drew on CXCR5- memory CD4+ T cells sorted from blood, taken 7 days after influenza vaccination. V is TRBV6-1 and J is TRBJ1-3; D might be TRBD1 (6 bases). This receptor was identified in an adult who received the influenza vaccine. CDR3 nucleotides: TGTGCCAGCAGTGAAGAGTGGGTGGGCAGGGGTTTCGGAAACACCATATATTTT. Translated, it gives CASSEEWVGRGFGNTIYF.